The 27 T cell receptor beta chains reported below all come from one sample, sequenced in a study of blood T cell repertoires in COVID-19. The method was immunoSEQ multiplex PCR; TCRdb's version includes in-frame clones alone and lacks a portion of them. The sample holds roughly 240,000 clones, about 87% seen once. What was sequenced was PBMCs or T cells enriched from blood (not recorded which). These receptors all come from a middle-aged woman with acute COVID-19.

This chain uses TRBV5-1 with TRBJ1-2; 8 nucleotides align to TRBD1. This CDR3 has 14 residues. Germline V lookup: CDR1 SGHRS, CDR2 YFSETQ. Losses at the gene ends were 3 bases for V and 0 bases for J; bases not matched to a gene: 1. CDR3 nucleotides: TGCGCCAGCAGCTCGGACAGGGCTAACTATGGCTACACCTTC. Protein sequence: CASSSDRANYGYTF.

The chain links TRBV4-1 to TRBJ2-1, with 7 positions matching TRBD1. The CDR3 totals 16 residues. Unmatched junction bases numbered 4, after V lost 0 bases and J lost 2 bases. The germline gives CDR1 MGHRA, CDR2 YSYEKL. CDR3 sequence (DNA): TGCGCCAGCAGCCAAGATAAGGGGGCCGCCTACAATGAGCAGTTCTTC. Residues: CASSQDKGAAYNEQFF.

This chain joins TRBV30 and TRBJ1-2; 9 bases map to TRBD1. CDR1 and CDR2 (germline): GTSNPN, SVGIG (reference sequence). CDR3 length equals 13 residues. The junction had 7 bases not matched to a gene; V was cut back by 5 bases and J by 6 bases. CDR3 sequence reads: CAWSPGTGNGYTF. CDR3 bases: TGTGCCTGGTCCCCCGGGACAGGGAATGGCTACACCTTC. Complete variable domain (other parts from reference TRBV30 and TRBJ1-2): SQTIHQWPATLVQPVGSPLSLECTVEGTSNPNLYWYRQAAGRGLQLLFYSVGIGQISSEVPQNLSASRPQDRQFILSSKKLLLSDSGFYLCAWSPGTGNGYTFGSGTRLTVV.

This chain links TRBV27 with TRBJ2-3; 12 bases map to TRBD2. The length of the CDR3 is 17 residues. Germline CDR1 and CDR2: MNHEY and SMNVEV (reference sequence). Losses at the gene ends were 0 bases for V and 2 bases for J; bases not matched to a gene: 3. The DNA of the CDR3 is TGTGCCAGCAGTTTATCGTCTAGCGGGAGGGCCACAGATACGCAGTATTTT. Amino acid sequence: CASSLSSSGRATDTQYF.

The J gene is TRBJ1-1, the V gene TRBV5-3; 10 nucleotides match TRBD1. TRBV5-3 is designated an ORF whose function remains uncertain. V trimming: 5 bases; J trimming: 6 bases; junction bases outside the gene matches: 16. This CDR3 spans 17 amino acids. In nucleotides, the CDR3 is TGTGCCAGAAGGGTCCCGGGACAGGGGCCGCTTAGAGCTGAAGCTTTCTTT. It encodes CARRVPGQGPLRAEAFF.

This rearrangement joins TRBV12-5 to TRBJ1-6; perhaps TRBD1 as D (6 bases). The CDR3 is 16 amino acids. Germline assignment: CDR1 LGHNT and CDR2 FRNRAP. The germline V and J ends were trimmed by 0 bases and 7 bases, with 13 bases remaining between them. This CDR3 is CASGLVQGPVNSPLHF. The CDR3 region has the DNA TGTGCTAGTGGTTTGGTACAGGGACCGGTGAATTCACCCCTCCACTTT. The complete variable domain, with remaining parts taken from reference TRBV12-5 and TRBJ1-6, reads DARVTQTPRHKVTEMGQEVTMRCQPILGHNTVFWYRQTMMQGLELLAYFRNRAPLDDSGMPKDRFSAEMPDATLATLKIQPSEPRDSAVYFCASGLVQGPVNSPLHFGNGTRLTVT.

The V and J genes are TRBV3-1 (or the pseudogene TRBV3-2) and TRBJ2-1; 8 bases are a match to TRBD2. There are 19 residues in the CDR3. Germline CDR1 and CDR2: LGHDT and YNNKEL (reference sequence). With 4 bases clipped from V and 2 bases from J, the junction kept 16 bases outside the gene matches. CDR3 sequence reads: CASSLTGTSGGGTYNEQFF. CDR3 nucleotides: TGTGCCAGCAGCCTGACCGGGACTAGTGGTGGGGGGACCTACAATGAGCAGTTCTTC.

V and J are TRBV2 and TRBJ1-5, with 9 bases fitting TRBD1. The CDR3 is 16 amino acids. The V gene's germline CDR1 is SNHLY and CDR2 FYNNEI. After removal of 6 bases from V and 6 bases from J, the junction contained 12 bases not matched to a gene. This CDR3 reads CASRSTDRGNGQPQHF. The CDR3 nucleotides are TGTGCCAGCAGAAGCACGGACAGGGGTAACGGTCAGCCCCAGCATTTT.

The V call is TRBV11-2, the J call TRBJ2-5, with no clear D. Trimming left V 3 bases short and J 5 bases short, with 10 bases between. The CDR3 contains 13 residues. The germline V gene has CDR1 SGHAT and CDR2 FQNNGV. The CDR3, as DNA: TGTGCCAGCAGCTTCTTTGCGGAGGAGACCCAGTACTTC. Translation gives CASSFFAEETQYF.

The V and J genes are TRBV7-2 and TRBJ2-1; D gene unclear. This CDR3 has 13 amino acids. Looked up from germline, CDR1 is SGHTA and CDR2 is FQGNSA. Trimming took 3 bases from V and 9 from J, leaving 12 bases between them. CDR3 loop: CASSFRVRGEQFF. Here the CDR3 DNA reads TGTGCCAGCAGCTTTCGGGTGAGAGGTGAGCAGTTCTTC. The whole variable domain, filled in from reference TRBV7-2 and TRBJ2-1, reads GAGVSQSPSNKVTEKGKDVELRCDPISGHTALYWYRQSLGQGLEFLIYFQGNSAPDKSGLPSDRFSAERTGGSVSTLTIQRTQQEDSAVYLCASSFRVRGEQFFGPGTRLTVL.

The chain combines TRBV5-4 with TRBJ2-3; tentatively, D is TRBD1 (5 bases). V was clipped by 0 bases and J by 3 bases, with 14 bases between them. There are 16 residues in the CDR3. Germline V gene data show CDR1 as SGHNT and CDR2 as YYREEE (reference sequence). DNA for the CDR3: TGTGCCAGCAGCTTGGAAGGGCCTAGGGGAACAGATACGCAGTATTTT. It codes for CASSLEGPRGTDTQYF.

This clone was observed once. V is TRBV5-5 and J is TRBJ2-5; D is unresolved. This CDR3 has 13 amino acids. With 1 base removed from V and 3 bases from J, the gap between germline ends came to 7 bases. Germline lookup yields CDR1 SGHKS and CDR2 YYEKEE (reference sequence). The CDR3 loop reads CASSLSGEETQYF. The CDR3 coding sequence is TGTGCCAGCAGCTTGTCTGGAGAAGAGACCCAGTACTTC.

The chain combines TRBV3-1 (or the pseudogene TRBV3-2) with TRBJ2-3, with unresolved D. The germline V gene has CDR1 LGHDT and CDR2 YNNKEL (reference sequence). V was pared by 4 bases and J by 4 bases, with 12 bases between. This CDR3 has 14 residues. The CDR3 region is CASSLVASSDTQYF. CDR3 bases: TGTGCCAGCAGCCTCGTAGCTAGTTCAGATACGCAGTATTTT.

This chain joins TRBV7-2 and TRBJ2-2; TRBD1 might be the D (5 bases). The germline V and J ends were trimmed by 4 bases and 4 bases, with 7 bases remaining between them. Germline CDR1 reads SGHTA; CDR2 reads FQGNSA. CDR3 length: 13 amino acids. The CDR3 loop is CASSSDTTGELFF. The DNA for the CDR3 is TGTGCCAGCAGCTCGGACACCACCGGGGAGCTGTTTTTT.

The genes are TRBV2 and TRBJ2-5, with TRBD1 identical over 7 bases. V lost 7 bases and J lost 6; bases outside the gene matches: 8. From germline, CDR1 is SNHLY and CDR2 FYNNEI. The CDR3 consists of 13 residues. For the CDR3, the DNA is TGTGCCAGCATCCCAGGGGGAATAAAGACCCAGTACTTC. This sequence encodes CASIPGGIKTQYF.

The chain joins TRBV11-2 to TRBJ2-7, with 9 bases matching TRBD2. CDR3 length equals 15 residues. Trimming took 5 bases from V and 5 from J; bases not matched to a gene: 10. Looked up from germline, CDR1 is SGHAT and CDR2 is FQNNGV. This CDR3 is CASSARRTSEHEQYF. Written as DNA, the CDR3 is TGTGCCAGCAGCGCTCGGCGGACTAGCGAACACGAGCAGTACTTC.

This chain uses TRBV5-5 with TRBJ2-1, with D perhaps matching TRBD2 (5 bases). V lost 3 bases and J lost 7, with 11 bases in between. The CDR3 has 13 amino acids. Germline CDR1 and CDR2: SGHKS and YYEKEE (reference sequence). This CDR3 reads CASSSDWRNEQFF. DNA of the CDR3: TGTGCCAGCAGCTCTGACTGGAGGAATGAGCAGTTCTTC.

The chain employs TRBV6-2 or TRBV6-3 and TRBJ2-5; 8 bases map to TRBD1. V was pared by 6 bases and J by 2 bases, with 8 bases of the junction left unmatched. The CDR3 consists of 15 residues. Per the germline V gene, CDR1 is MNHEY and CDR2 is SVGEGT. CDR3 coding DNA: TGTGCCAGCAGCAAAGGGACAGGAGGACAAGAGACCCAGTACTTC. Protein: CASSKGTGGQETQYF.

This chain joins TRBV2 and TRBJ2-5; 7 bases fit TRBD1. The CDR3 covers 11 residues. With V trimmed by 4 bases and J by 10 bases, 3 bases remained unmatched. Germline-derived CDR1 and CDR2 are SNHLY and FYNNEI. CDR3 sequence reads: CASSVGGDQYF. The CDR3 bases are TGTGCCAGCAGTGTAGGGGGCGACCAGTACTTC.

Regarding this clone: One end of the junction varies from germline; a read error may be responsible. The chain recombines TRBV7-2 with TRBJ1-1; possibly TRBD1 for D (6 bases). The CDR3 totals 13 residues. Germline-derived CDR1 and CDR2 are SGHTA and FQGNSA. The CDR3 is CASSVAGVTEAFF. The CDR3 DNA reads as TGTGCCAGCAGCGTAGCAGGGGTCACTGAAGCTTTCTTT.

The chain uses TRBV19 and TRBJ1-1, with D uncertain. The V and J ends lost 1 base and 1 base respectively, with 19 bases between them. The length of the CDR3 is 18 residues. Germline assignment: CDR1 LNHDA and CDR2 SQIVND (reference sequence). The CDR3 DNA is TGTGCCAGTAGTATAGGTAACGAAATAACTTTAAGGAACACTGAAGCTTTCTTT. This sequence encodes CASSIGNEITLRNTEAFF.

CDR3: CASSQEPTGFYGYTF. The CDR3 nucleotides are TGCGCCAGCAGCCAAGAGCCCACAGGGTTCTATGGCTACACCTTC. This chain connects TRBV4-1 to TRBJ1-2; D possibly corresponds to TRBD1 (6 bases). There are 15 residues in the CDR3. V was pared by 0 bases and J by 4 bases, with 12 bases between. CDR1 is MGHRA and CDR2 is YSYEKL in the germline V gene.

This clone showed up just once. CDR3 in amino acids: CASSQWPGELFF. As DNA, the CDR3 is TGTGCCAGCAGCCAATGGCCCGGGGAGCTGTTTTTT. The chain uses TRBV3-1 (or the pseudogene TRBV3-2) and TRBJ2-2; D gene unclear. V shed 2 bases and J shed 6 bases, with 4 bases lying between them. CDR1 is LGHDT and CDR2 is YNNKEL in the germline V gene (reference sequence). This CDR3 is built from 12 residues.

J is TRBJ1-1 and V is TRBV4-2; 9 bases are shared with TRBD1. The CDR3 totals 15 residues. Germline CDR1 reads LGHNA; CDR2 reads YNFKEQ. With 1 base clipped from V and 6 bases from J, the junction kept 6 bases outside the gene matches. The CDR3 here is CASSQASDRGAEAFF. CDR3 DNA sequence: TGTGCCAGCAGCCAAGCATCGGACAGGGGTGCTGAAGCTTTCTTT.

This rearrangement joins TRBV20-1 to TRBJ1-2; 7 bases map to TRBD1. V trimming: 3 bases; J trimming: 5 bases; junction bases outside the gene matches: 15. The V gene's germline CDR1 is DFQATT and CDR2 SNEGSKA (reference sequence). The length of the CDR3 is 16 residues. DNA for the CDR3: TGCAGTGCTAGTCCCCCCGGACAGGTCACTGGGTATGGCTACACCTTC. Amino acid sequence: CSASPPGQVTGYGYTF.

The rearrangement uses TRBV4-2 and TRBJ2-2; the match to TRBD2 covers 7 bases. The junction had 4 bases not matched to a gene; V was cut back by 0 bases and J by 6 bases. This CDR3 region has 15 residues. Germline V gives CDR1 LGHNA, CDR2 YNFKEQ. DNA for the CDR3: TGTGCCAGCAGCCAAGAACACGCGGGGGCCGGGGAGCTGTTTTTT. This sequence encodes CASSQEHAGAGELFF.

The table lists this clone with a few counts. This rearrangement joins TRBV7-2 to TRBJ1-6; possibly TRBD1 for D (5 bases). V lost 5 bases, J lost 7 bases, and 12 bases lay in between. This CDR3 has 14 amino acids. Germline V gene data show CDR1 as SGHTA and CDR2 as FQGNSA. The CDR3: CASSPDSRNSPLHF. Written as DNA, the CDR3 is TGTGCCAGCAGCCCTGACAGTAGGAATTCACCCCTCCACTTT.